Following are 24 T cell receptor beta chains from one sample sequenced in a study of blood T cell repertoires in COVID-19 (dated by TCRdb to 2020 to 2022). The library relied on the immunoSEQ multiplex PCR assay. As stored in TCRdb, this immuneACCESS dataset retains in-frame rearrangements with V and J assigned. A fraction of the clones does not appear; measured against another copy, unresolved V genes explain less than half of the discrepancy, and the remainder lacks a known reason. Present in this sample are about 130,000 clones, around nine tenths of which were seen just once. Of the sample, about an eighth is held by the ten largest clones. The sample taken for sequencing was peripheral blood. Source of these receptors: a woman between 65 and 79 years old with COVID-19, enrolled during active disease.

This sequence joins TRBV28 and TRBJ1-6; the match to TRBD1 covers 10 bases. Trimming took 2 bases from V and 7 from J; bases not matched to a gene: 5. The CDR3 contains 16 residues. CDR1 and CDR2 (germline): MDHEN, SYDVKM. The CDR3 DNA is TGTGCCAGCAGTTTAGACTCGGGACAGGGGAATTCACCCCTCCACTTT. It encodes CASSLDSGQGNSPLHF.

V usage is TRBV6-4 and J usage is TRBJ2-3; possible D gene TRBD2, 6 bases. The CDR3 runs 14 residues. The V gene's germline CDR1 is MRHNA and CDR2 SNTAGT. V was clipped by 5 bases and J by 0 bases, with 9 bases between them. The CDR3 here is CASSSLASTDTQYF. CDR3 nucleotide sequence: TGTGCCAGCAGTTCCCTAGCGAGCACAGATACGCAGTATTTT.

The chain couples TRBV5-1 to TRBJ2-3; the match to TRBD2 covers 9 bases. Germline V gene sequence: CDR1 SGHRS, CDR2 YFSETQ. V shed 1 base, J shed 1 base, and the junction held 4 bases outside the gene matches. The CDR3 loop spans 16 amino acids. This chain's CDR3 is CASSLMASGGTDTQYF. The CDR3 coding sequence is TGCGCCAGCAGCTTGATGGCTAGCGGGGGCACAGATACGCAGTATTTT.

The chain recombines TRBV15 with TRBJ1-2; the D gene is possibly TRBD1 (5 bases). Trimming removed 0 bases from V and 8 bases from J, with 13 bases in between. CDR3 length equals 14 residues. Germline CDR1 reads LNHNV; CDR2 reads YYDKDF (reference sequence). The CDR3 here is CATSREGDKSGYTF. DNA for the CDR3: TGTGCCACCAGCAGAGAAGGGGATAAGAGCGGCTACACCTTC.

J is TRBJ2-6 and V is TRBV9, with 7 positions matching TRBD2. The junction had 18 bases not matched to a gene; V was cut back by 3 bases and J by 0 bases. Germline V gene sequence: CDR1 SGDLS, CDR2 YYNGEE. The CDR3 has 21 residues. The CDR3 reads CASSATVPPGTINSGANVLTF. The CDR3 bases are TGTGCCAGCAGCGCCACCGTGCCCCCCGGGACTATTAACTCTGGGGCCAACGTCCTGACTTTC.

This chain connects TRBV10-2 to TRBJ2-7, with 10 nucleotides matching TRBD2. J lost 3 bases, V lost 6 bases, and 5 bases had no gene match. This CDR3 contains 14 residues. CDR1 and CDR2 (germline): WSHSY, SAAADI. Here the CDR3 reads CASRLAGHGYEQYF. The CDR3 DNA is TGCGCCAGCAGACTAGCGGGGCATGGCTACGAGCAGTACTTC.

This clone appeared once. The chain links TRBV5-5 to TRBJ2-7; 7 bases are a match to TRBD1. Per the germline V gene, CDR1 is SGHKS and CDR2 is YYEKEE (reference sequence). The CDR3 totals 15 residues. J gave up 2 bases and V 0 bases, and 5 bases lay outside the gene matches. In DNA, the CDR3 is TGTGCCAGCAGCTTGGGGTTTGGGACAGCCTACGAGCAGTACTTC. Translation: CASSLGFGTAYEQYF.

The chain joins TRBV28 to TRBJ1-5, with no clear D. The CDR3 is made up of 17 amino acids. CDR1 is MDHEN and CDR2 is SYDVKM in the germline V gene. The V end was cut by 2 bases, the J end by 0 bases, with 14 bases between. The CDR3 protein is CASSLESLPYSNQPQHF. The CDR3 DNA reads TGTGCCAGCAGTTTAGAGTCGCTACCGTATAGCAATCAGCCCCAGCATTTT.

This clone was recorded only once. This chain joins TRBV30 and TRBJ1-1, with a possible D match to TRBD1 (5 bases). CDR3 size: 14 residues. V dropped 4 bases and J dropped 3 bases, with 15 bases sitting between them. Germline V gene sequence: CDR1 GTSNPN, CDR2 SVGIG (reference sequence). As DNA, the CDR3 is TGTGCCTGGATCCTCGGGCGGGGGGACACTGAAGCTTTCTTT. Translating gives CAWILGRGDTEAFF.

The chain carries TRBV15 and TRBJ2-1; TRBD1 agrees at 12 bases. Germline assignment: CDR1 LNHNV and CDR2 YYDKDF (reference sequence). Trimming at V came to 8 bases and at J to 6 bases, leaving 17 bases not matched to a gene. CDR3 length equals 18 residues. The CDR3, as DNA: TGTGCCACCTCAAACCCACGACGGGGGACAGGGGGCCCCAATGAGCAGTTCTTC. Its protein product is CATSNPRRGTGGPNEQFF.

The CDR3: CASSRGPRQGSGYTF. CDR3 DNA sequence: TGTGCCAGCAGTAGGGGCCCAAGGCAGGGGAGCGGCTACACCTTC. The chain couples TRBV7-8 to TRBJ1-2, with D possibly matching TRBD1 (6 bases). This CDR3 is built from 15 residues. The germline gives CDR1 SGHVS, CDR2 FQNEAQ. V was pared by 6 bases and J by 8 bases, with 22 bases between.

The rearrangement links TRBV2 to TRBJ2-1, with D possibly matching TRBD2 (6 bases). This CDR3 comprises 15 residues. Trimming shortened V by 6 bases and J by 8 bases, and 20 bases separated the two germline ends. The germline V gene has CDR1 SNHLY and CDR2 FYNNEI. CDR3 nucleotide sequence: TGTGCCAGCAGGGAACTAGCTAAAGGTCGCTATGAGCAGTTCTTC. It codes for CASRELAKGRYEQFF.

The chain combines TRBV19 with TRBJ1-1; 8 bases align to TRBD1. The CDR3 totals 16 residues. The germline CDR1 and CDR2 sequences are LNHDA and SQIVND (reference sequence). Trimming cost V 1 base and J 1 base; bases outside gene matches: 5. Here the CDR3 reads CASSIVPGQGNTEAFF. Written as DNA, the CDR3 is TGTGCCAGTAGTATAGTTCCTGGACAGGGGAACACTGAAGCTTTCTTT.

The chain employs TRBV3-1 (or the pseudogene TRBV3-2) and TRBJ1-3, with 7 nucleotides matching TRBD1. The V gene's germline CDR1 is LGHDT and CDR2 YNNKEL (reference sequence). CDR3 length equals 16 residues. The V segment lost 2 bases and the J segment 0 bases; nucleotides outside the gene matches: 4. CDR3 sequence: CASSQNRGGSGNTIYF. CDR3 sequence (DNA): TGTGCCAGCAGCCAAAACAGGGGAGGCTCTGGAAACACCATATATTTT.

The sample holds a few counts of this clone. The V and J genes are TRBV29-1 and TRBJ1-1; D is unclear. Between the trimmed V and J ends, which lost 1 base and 5 bases, there was a span of 8 bases. The CDR3 loop spans 12 amino acids. Germline assignment: CDR1 SQVTM and CDR2 ANQGSEA. The CDR3 loop reads CSVEGPGTEAFF. CDR3 nucleotides: TGCAGCGTTGAAGGGCCGGGGACTGAAGCTTTCTTT.

CDR3 region: CASSQERGRGYTF. For the CDR3, the DNA is TGTGCCAGCAGCCAAGAAAGGGGCAGGGGCTACACCTTC. The chain recombines TRBV14 with TRBJ1-2, with a possible D match to TRBD1 (5 bases). V lost 0 bases to trimming and J lost 8 bases, with 10 bases between them. This CDR3 has 13 residues. The germline V gene has CDR1 SGHDN and CDR2 FVKESK.

The rearrangement links TRBV5-5 to TRBJ1-1; TRBD1 matches 7 bases. The ends lost 7 bases at V and 3 bases at J; junction bases unmatched: 9. In germline, CDR1 is SGHKS, CDR2 YYEKEE (reference sequence). The CDR3 covers 14 residues. Here the CDR3 reads CASGRQGGDTEAFF. In nucleotides, the CDR3 is TGTGCCAGCGGAAGACAGGGAGGTGACACTGAAGCTTTCTTT.

The chain links TRBV27 to TRBJ1-6; no definite D call. With 5 bases removed from V and 8 bases from J, the gap between germline ends came to 16 bases. Germline V gene sequence: CDR1 MNHEY, CDR2 SMNVEV (reference sequence). This CDR3 has 15 amino acids. CDR3 in DNA: TGTGCCAGCAGTCTGGCCTCGGGAGTTGATTCACCCCTCCACTTT. Translating gives CASSLASGVDSPLHF.

This chain links TRBV5-1 with TRBJ1-4; 10 bases fit TRBD1. In germline, CDR1 is SGHRS, CDR2 YFSETQ. V lost 4 bases to trimming and J lost 4 bases; unmatched junction nucleotides: 7. The CDR3 runs 16 residues. The CDR3 nucleotides read TGCGCCAGCAGCGACCGGGACAGGGGAATTAATGAAAAACTGTTTTTT. Translation: CASSDRDRGINEKLFF.

The chain is built from TRBV2 and TRBJ2-7; TRBD1 matches at 7 bases. Germline trimming cut 6 bases from V and 6 bases from J; bases unmatched to any gene: 5. This CDR3 contains 12 residues. CDR1 SNHLY and CDR2 FYNNEI come from the germline V gene. As DNA, the CDR3 is TGTGCCAGCAGAGAGGGACAGTCCGAGCAGTACTTC. This codes for CASREGQSEQYF.

The V call is TRBV19, the J call TRBJ1-1, with TRBD1 matching 7 bases. V shed 5 bases and J 4 bases; nucleotides not matched to a gene: 7. The CDR3 sequence is 14 residues long. The germline V gene encodes CDR1 LNHDA and CDR2 SQIVND (reference sequence). The CDR3 here is CASSSAAGGTEAFF. The DNA for the CDR3 is TGTGCCAGTAGTTCGGCCGCAGGGGGCACTGAAGCTTTCTTT. Filled out from reference TRBV19 and TRBJ1-1, the complete variable domain reads DGGITQSPKYLFRKEGQNVTLSCEQNLNHDAMYWYRQDPGQGLRLIYYSQIVNDFQKGDIAEGYSVSREKKESFPLTVTSAQKNPTAFYLCASSSAAGGTEAFFGQGTRLTVV.

The chain carries TRBV10-2 and TRBJ2-7, with 7 bases that match TRBD1. This CDR3 has 14 amino acids. V shed 6 bases and J 2 bases; nucleotides not matched to a gene: 7. CDR1 WSHSY and CDR2 SAAADI come from the germline V gene. The CDR3 nucleotides are TGCGCCAGCAGCGGACAGGCCCGAACCTACGAGCAGTACTTC. It yields the protein CASSGQARTYEQYF.

This clone appeared once. The chain joins TRBV28 to TRBJ2-2; D might be TRBD2 (6 bases). CDR3 length: 13 residues. The V and J ends lost 2 bases and 6 bases respectively, with 7 bases between them. In germline, CDR1 is MDHEN, CDR2 SYDVKM. The CDR3 bases are TGTGCCAGCAGTTTACTAGCGCCCGGGGAGCTGTTTTTT. Translation gives CASSLLAPGELFF.

The chain recombines TRBV28 with TRBJ2-1; 7 nucleotides align to TRBD2. This CDR3 comprises 14 residues. CDR1 is MDHEN and CDR2 is SYDVKM in the germline V gene. V lost 5 bases, J lost 12 bases, and 13 bases stayed unmatched. CDR3 coding DNA: TGTGCCAGCAGTACGGTCCCTGCAGGGAGGGGGCAGTTCTTC. It translates to CASSTVPAGRGQFF.